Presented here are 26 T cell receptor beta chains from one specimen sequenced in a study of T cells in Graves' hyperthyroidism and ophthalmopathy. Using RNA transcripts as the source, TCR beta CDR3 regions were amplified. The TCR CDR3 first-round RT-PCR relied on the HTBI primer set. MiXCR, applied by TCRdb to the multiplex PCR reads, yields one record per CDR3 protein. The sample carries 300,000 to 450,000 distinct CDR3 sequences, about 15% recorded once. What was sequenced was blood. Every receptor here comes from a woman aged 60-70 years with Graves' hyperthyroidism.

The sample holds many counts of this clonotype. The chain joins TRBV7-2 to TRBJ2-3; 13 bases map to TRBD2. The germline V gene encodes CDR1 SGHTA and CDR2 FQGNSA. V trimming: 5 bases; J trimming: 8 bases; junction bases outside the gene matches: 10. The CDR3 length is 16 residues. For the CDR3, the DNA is TGTGCCAGCAGCCGGACTAGCGGGAGAGGGGGGGGTACGCAGTATTTT. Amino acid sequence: CASSRTSGRGGGTQYF. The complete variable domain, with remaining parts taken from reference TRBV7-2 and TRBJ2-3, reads GAGVSQSPSNKVTEKGKDVELRCDPISGHTALYWYRQSLGQGLEFLIYFQGNSAPDKSGLPSDRFSAERTGGSVSTLTIQRTQQEDSAVYLCASSRTSGRGGGTQYFGPGTRLTVL.

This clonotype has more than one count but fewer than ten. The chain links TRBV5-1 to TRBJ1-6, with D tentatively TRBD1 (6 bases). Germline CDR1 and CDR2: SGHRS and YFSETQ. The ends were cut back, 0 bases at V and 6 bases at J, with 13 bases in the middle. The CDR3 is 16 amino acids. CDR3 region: CASSLELGGRNSPLHF. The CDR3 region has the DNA TGCGCCAGCAGCTTGGAACTTGGGGGGCGTAATTCACCCCTCCACTTT.

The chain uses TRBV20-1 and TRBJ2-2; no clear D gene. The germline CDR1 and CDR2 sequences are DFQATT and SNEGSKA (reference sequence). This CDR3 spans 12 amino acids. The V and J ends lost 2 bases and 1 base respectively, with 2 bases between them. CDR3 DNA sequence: TGCAGTGCTAGACAGAACACCGGGGAGCTGTTTTTT. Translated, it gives CSARQNTGELFF.

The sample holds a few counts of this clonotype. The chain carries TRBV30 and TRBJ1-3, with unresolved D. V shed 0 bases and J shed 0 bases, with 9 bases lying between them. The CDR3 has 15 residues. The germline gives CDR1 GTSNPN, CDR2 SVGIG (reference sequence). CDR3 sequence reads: CAWSVSPNSGNTIYF. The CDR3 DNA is TGTGCCTGGAGTGTATCTCCTAACTCTGGAAACACCATATATTTT.

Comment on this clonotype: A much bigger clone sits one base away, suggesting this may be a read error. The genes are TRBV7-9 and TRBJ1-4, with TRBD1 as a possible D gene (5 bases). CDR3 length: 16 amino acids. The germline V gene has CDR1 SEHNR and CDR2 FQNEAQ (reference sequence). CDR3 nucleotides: TGTGCCGGCAGCCCATTCCGGGACCGCCCTAATGAAAAACTGTTTTTT. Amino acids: CAGSPFRDRPNEKLFF.

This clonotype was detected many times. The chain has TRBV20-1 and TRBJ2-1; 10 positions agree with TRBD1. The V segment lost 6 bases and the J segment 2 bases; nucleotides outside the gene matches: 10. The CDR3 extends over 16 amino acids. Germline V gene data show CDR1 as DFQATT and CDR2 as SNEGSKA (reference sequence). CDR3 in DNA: TGCAGTGCCGCAACCCTTGGGACAGGGGCCTACAATGAGCAGTTCTTC. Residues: CSAATLGTGAYNEQFF.

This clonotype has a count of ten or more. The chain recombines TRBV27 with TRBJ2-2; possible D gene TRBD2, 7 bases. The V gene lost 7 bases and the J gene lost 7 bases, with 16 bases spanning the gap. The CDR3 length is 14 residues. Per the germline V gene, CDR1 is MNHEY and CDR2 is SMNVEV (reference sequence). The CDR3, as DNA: TGTGCCAGCACTTCTAAGGGGGGGTTCGGGGAGCTGTTTTTT. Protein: CASTSKGGFGELFF.

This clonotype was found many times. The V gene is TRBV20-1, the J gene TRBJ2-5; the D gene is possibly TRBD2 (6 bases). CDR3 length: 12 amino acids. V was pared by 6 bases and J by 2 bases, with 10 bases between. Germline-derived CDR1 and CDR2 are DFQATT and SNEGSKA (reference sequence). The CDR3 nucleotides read TGCAGTGCGGGACTCCAACAAGAGACCCAGTACTTC. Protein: CSAGLQQETQYF.

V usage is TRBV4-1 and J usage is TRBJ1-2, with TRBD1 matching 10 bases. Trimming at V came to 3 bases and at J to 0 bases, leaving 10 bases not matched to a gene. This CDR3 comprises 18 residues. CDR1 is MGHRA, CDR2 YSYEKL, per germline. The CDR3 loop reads CASSHDLGGTGANYGYTF. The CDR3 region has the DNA TGCGCCAGCAGCCATGACCTTGGAGGGACAGGGGCTAACTATGGCTACACCTTC.

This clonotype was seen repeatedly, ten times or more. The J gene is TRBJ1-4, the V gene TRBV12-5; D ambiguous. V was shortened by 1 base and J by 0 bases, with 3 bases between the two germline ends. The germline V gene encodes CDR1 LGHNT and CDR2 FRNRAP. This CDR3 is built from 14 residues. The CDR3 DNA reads TGTGCTAGTGGTTTGGCTGCAACTAATGAAAAACTGTTTTTT. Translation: CASGLAATNEKLFF.

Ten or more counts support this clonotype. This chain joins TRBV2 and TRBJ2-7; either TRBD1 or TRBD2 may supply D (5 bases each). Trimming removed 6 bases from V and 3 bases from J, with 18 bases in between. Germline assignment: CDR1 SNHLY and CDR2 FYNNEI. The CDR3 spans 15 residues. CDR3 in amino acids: CASRTPGRAFYEQYF. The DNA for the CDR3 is TGTGCCAGCAGGACACCGGGGCGAGCCTTCTACGAGCAGTACTTC.

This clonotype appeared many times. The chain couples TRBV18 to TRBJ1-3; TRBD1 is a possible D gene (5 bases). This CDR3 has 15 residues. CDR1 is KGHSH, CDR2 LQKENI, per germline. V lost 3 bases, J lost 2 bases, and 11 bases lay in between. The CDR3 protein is CASSPQGVAGNTIYF. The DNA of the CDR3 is TGTGCCAGCTCACCTCAGGGAGTTGCTGGAAACACCATATATTTT.

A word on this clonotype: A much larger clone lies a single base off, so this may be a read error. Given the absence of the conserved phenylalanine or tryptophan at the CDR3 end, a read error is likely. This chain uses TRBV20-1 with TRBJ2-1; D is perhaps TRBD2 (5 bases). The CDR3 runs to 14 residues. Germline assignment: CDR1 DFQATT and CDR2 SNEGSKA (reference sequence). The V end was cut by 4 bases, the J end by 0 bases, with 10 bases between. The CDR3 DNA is TGCAGTGCTACCTCACTAGTCTCCTACAATGAGCAGTTCCTC. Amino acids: CSATSLVSYNEQFL.

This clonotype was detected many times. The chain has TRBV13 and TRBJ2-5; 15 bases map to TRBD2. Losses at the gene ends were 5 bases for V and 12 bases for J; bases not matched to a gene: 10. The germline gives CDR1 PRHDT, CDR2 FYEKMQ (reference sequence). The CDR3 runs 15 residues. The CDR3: CASSLSGTSGRREYF. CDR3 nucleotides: TGTGCCAGCAGCCTATCCGGGACTAGCGGGAGGCGGGAGTACTTC.

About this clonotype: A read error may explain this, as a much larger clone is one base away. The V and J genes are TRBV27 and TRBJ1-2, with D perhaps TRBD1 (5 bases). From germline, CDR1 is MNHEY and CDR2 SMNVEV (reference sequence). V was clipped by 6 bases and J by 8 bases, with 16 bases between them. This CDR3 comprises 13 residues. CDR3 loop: CASRNANDRGYTF. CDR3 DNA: TGTGCCAGCAGAAACGCAAATGACAGAGGCTACACCTTC.

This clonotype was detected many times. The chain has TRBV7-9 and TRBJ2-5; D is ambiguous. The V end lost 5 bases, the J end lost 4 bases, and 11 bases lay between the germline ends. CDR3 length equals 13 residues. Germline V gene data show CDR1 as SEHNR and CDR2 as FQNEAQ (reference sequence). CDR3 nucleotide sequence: TGTGCCAGCAGCGGAGACATCGGAGAGACCCAGTACTTC. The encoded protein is CASSGDIGETQYF.

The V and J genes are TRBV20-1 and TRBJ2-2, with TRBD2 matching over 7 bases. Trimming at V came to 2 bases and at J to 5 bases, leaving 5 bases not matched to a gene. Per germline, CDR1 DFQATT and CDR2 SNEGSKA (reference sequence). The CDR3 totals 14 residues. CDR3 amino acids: CSARPSGITGELFF. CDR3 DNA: TGCAGTGCTAGACCCAGCGGGATTACCGGGGAGCTGTTTTTT.

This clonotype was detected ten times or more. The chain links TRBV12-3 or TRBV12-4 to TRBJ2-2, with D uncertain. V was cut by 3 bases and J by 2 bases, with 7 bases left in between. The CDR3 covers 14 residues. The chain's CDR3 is CASSFPDNTGELFF. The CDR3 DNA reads TGTGCCAGCAGTTTCCCAGATAACACCGGGGAGCTGTTTTTT.

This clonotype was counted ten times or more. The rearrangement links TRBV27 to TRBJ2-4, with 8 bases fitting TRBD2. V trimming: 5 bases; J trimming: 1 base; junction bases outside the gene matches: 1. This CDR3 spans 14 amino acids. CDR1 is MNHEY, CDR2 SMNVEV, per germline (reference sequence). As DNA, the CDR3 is TGTGCCAGCAGTCCGGGGGGGGCCAAAAACATTCAGTACTTC. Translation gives CASSPGGAKNIQYF.

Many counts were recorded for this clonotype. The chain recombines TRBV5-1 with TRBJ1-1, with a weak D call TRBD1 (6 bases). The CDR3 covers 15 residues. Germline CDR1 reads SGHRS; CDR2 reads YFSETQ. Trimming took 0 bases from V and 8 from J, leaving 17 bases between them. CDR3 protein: CASSLEAEVGGEAFF. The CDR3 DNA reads TGCGCCAGCAGCTTGGAGGCGGAGGTGGGGGGCGAAGCTTTCTTT. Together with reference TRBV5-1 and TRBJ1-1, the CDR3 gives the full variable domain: KAGVTQTPRYLIKTRGQQVTLSCSPISGHRSVSWYQQTPGQGLQFLFEYFSETQRNKGNFPGRFSGRQFSNSRSEMNVSTLELGDSALYLCASSLEAEVGGEAFFGQGTRLTVV.

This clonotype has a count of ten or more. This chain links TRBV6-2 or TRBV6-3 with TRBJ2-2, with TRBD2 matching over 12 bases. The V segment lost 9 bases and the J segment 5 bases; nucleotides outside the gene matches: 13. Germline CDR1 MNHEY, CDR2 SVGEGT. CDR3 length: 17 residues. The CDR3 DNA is TGTGCCAGTAACGCGGCTAGCGGGAGGGCCCATACCGGGGAGCTGTTTTTT. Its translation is CASNAASGRAHTGELFF.

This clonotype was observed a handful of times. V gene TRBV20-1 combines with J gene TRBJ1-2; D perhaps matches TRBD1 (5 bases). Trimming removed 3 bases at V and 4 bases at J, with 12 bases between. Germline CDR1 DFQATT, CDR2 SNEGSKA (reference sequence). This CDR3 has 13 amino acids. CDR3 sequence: CSASNDRLYGYTF. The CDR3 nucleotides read TGCAGTGCTAGTAACGACAGACTCTATGGCTACACCTTC.

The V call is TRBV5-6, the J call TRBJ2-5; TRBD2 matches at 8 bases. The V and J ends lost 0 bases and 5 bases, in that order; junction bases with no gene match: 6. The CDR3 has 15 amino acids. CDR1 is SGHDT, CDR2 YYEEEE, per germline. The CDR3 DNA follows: TGTGCCAGCAGCTTGGGACCAGCGGGAGCGGAGACCCAGTACTTC. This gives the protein CASSLGPAGAETQYF.

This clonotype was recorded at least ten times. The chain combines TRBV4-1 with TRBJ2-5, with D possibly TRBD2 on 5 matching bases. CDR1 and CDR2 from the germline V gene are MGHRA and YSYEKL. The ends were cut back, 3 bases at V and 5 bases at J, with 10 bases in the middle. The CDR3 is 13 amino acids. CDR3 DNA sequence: TGCGCCAGCAGCCAGTGGAGGCGGGAGACCCAGTACTTC. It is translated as CASSQWRRETQYF.

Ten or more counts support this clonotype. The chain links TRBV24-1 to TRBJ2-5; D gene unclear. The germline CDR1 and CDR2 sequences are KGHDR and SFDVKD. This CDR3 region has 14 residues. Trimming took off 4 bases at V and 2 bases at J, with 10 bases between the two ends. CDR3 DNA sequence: TGTGCCACCAGTGACAGAGGCAGACAAGAGACCCAGTACTTC. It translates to CATSDRGRQETQYF.

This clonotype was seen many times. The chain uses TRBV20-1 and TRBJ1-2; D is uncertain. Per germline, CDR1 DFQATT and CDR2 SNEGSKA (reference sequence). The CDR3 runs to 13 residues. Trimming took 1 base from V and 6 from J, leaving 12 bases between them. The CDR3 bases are TGCAGTGCTAGAGGGTACCCCTCGGATGGCTACACCTTC. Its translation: CSARGYPSDGYTF.